The next 9 T cell receptor beta chains were all read from a single sample in a study of beta chain bispecific antibodies for T cell cancers (dated by TCRdb to 2020 to 2023). Summary of the overall study and its limitations: Each sequenced sample mixed leukemia cell line cells with normal T cells, and most targeted TRBV signal came from the leukemia cells rather than normal T cells. Relative to anti-CD19, exposure to anti-TRBV12 lowered the TRBV12-3 share of total TRBV signal by 98.9%, while TRBV12-4 dropped by 30% to 40%, a change that was not significant.

Libraries were constructed by 5' RACE. The listed sequencing device is Illumina MiSeq. TCRdb reprocessing: public reads trimmed at Q25 with fastp, clones called with MiXCR, in-frame beta chains kept. Every entry covers one CDR3 protein and lists the most common genes and DNA from its rows. The sample yields about 20,000 distinct CDR3 sequences; about 2% were counted once. The ten largest clones add up to approximately 5.4% of the sample. Their antigens remain unidentified. Sample treatment or condition, as interpreted from the label and publication: alpha-V12: anti-TRBV12 scFv linked to anti-CD3 scFv. T cells were expanded from blood mononuclear cells with anti-CD3 antibody OKT3 or CD3/CD28 Dynabeads for approximately three days. Sequences were derived from healthy donor T cells cultured with leukemia cells, sampled from a culture containing a bispecific antibody targeting TCR Vbeta12. These receptors were taken from a human donor in good health. Some clones in this sample may be carry-over from other donors' samples.

This clonotype was seen repeatedly, ten times or more. The V and J genes are TRBV19 and TRBJ2-1, with D perhaps given as TRBD1 or TRBD2 (5 bases each). The CDR3 length is 13 residues. Per the germline V gene, CDR1 is LNHDA and CDR2 is SQIVND (reference sequence). With 10 bases removed from V and 3 bases from J, the gap between germline ends came to 13 bases. Here the CDR3 DNA reads TGTGCCACCGCAACAGGACTCTACAATGAGCAGTTCTTC. This sequence encodes CATATGLYNEQFF.

This clonotype was observed many times. The chain has TRBV5-4 and TRBJ1-5; tentatively, D is TRBD1 (5 bases). CDR3 length equals 13 residues. From germline, CDR1 is SGHNT and CDR2 YYREEE (reference sequence). V was cut by 4 bases and J by 4 bases, with 9 bases left in between. DNA for the CDR3: TGTGCCAGCAGCCGGGACGGGAATCAGCCCCAGCATTTT. It translates to CASSRDGNQPQHF.

This clonotype was seen repeatedly, ten times or more. The chain has TRBV19 and TRBJ1-2; the D gene is possibly TRBD1 (6 bases). The ends were cut back, 3 bases at V and 0 bases at J, with 8 bases in the middle. CDR1 LNHDA and CDR2 SQIVND come from the germline V gene (reference sequence). CDR3 size: 14 residues. The CDR3 DNA is TGTGCCAGTAGTATGGGGACACCTAACTATGGCTACACCTTC. Translating gives CASSMGTPNYGYTF.

Judged by abundance, this clonotype is medium-sized. The chain employs TRBV7-3 and TRBJ2-1; TRBD2 aligns across 7 bases. The V segment lost 1 base and the J segment 7 bases; nucleotides outside the gene matches: 7. Germline-derived CDR1 and CDR2 are SGHTA and FQGTGA. This CDR3 comprises 15 residues. This chain's CDR3 is CASSLISGGENEQFF. CDR3 bases: TGTGCCAGCAGCTTAATCTCGGGGGGAGAAAATGAGCAGTTCTTC.

The J gene is TRBJ2-7, the V gene TRBV20-1, with D perhaps matching TRBD1 (7 bases). The V gene's germline CDR1 is DFQATT and CDR2 SNEGSKA (reference sequence). Between the trimmed V and J ends, which lost 5 bases and 4 bases, there was a span of 15 bases. The CDR3 has 13 residues. CDR3 coding DNA: TGCAGTGCTCCCAGCAGGGGGGAATACGAGCAGTACTTC. Translating gives CSAPSRGEYEQYF.

This clonotype was counted many times. The gene calls are TRBV25-1 and TRBJ2-7; D is possibly TRBD1 or TRBD2 (7 bases each). Trimming stripped 3 bases from V and 3 bases from J, with 12 bases between. Germline V lookup: CDR1 MGHDK, CDR2 SYGVNS. The CDR3 extends over 14 amino acids. The CDR3 DNA follows: TGTGCCAGCAGTGACAGGGGGGGGTACTACGAGCAGTACTTC. This codes for CASSDRGGYYEQYF.

This clonotype has only a few counts. V and J are TRBV30 and TRBJ1-1; D might be TRBD1 (6 bases). The CDR3 extends over 14 amino acids. The V and J ends lost 2 bases and 0 bases respectively, with 10 bases between them. Germline CDR1 and CDR2: GTSNPN and SVGIG (reference sequence). This CDR3 reads CAWSWGAMNTEAFF. The DNA of the CDR3 is TGTGCCTGGAGTTGGGGGGCGATGAACACTGAAGCTTTCTTT.

This clonotype was recorded at least ten times. This rearrangement joins TRBV5-6 to TRBJ1-1; 8 bases match TRBD1. Germline CDR1 SGHDT, CDR2 YYEEEE. This CDR3 contains 16 residues. J gave up 0 bases and V 3 bases, and 7 bases lay outside the gene matches. The CDR3 bases are TGTGCCAGCAGCTCCCAGGGACAGGTACTGAACACTGAAGCTTTCTTT. This translates into CASSSQGQVLNTEAFF.

Notes on this clonotype: Being one base from a much bigger clone, this may be a read error. The chain is built from TRBV29-1 and TRBJ2-2; D might be TRBD1 (6 bases). This CDR3 has 15 residues. Germline values: CDR1 SQVTM, CDR2 ANQGSEA. CDR3 sequence reads: CSVPQTGLNTRELFF. For the CDR3, the DNA is TGCAGCGTGCCCCAGACAGGATTGAACACCAGGGAGCTGTTTTTT.